This record looks at one T cell receptor beta chain sequence and its context. The antigen is not known. This record belongs to a study of OX40 agonist ivuxolimab in advanced cancers. General study points: Both CD4+ and CD8+ T cell populations in blood had undergone clonal expansion by week 6 at 0.1 to 3.0 mg/kg. Normalized expansion of T-cell clones was also low for some nonresponders. Antigen targets of the expanded peripheral T cells went undetermined.

Clones were sequenced by immunoSEQ multiplex PCR, and TCRdb holds only the in-frame ones, with some missing. The sample holds 45,000 to 55,000 clones, around 81% seen once. The source material was CD4+ or CD8+ T cells sorted from blood, sampled in a trial of the OX40 agonist ivuxolimab. This TCR was recovered from an adult with an advanced solid tumor such as melanoma, head and neck, liver or kidney cancer.

The DNA for the CDR3 is TGTGCCAGTACCATGGGGTACCCCTCCTACGAGCAGTACTTC. Encoded protein: CASTMGYPSYEQYF. The chain is built from TRBV19 and TRBJ2-7; D gene ambiguous. The CDR3 covers 14 residues. V lost 7 bases and J lost 0, with 13 bases in between. Germline CDR1 is LNHDA and CDR2 is SQIVND (reference sequence).